These 16 T cell receptor beta chains came from one sample sequenced in a study of control samples from healthy donors and cancer patients (dated by TCRdb to the early 2020s). Libraries were made using the immunoSEQ multiplex PCR assay. TCRdb mirrors the immuneACCESS table, restricted to in-frame sequences. Some clones are absent from its copies; in checked studies, under half trace to an unresolved V gene, and the reason for the others is unknown. The sample table contains some 160,000 clones; only one count was recorded for 80% to 95% of them. 0.68% of the sample belongs to the ten largest clones. Sequenced sample: blood. The origin of the receptors is a woman aged 25 to 39 in good health.

This clone was detected once. The CDR3 loop reads CASSLFQGDREETQYF. DNA for the CDR3: TGTGCCAGCAGTCTCTTTCAGGGGGACAGGGAAGAGACCCAGTACTTC. The J gene is TRBJ2-5, the V gene TRBV6-2 or TRBV6-3; 9 bases agree with TRBD1. Germline lookup yields CDR1 MNHEY and CDR2 SVGEGT. The CDR3 is 16 amino acids. Trimming took 5 bases from V and 3 from J; bases not matched to a gene: 10.

V and J are TRBV6-5 and TRBJ1-4; D remains ambiguous. Per germline, CDR1 MNHEY and CDR2 SVGAGI. The CDR3 covers 13 residues. CDR3 sequence reads: CVLSPSFNEKLFF. The CDR3 DNA reads TGTGTCCTATCCCCCTCCTTTAATGAAAAACTGTTTTTT.

This chain uses TRBV27 with TRBJ2-1; 9 nucleotides agree with TRBD2. The V gene's germline CDR1 is MNHEY and CDR2 SMNVEV (reference sequence). V trimming: 5 bases; J trimming: 10 bases; junction bases outside the gene matches: 9. This CDR3 region has 14 residues. The CDR3 sequence: CASSPVAGAGEQFF. In DNA, the CDR3 is TGTGCCAGCAGTCCCGTAGCGGGAGCCGGAGAGCAGTTCTTC.

The chain recombines TRBV13 with TRBJ2-3; D uncertain. V was cut by 5 bases and J by 2 bases, with 2 bases left in between. The CDR3 contains 11 residues. Germline loops: CDR1 PRHDT, CDR2 FYEKMQ (reference sequence). The CDR3 DNA sequence: TGTGCCAGCAGCGCCACAGATACGCAGTATTTT. Protein sequence: CASSATDTQYF.

V gene TRBV4-2 combines with J gene TRBJ2-1; 7 nucleotides align to TRBD2. J gave up 4 bases and V 1 base, and 4 bases lay outside the gene matches. CDR3 length: 15 residues. Germline loops: CDR1 LGHNA, CDR2 YNFKEQ. CDR3 nucleotide sequence: TGTGCCAGCAGCCAAGTGTCTAGCGGTTACAATGAGCAGTTCTTC. Its translation: CASSQVSSGYNEQFF.

The chain couples TRBV6-4 to TRBJ1-1, with TRBD1 identical over 8 bases. The CDR3 consists of 16 residues. CDR1 and CDR2 (germline): MRHNA, SNTAGT. J gave up 2 bases and V 5 bases, and 10 bases lay outside the gene matches. In DNA form, the CDR3 reads TGTGCCAGCAGTCCCCCGCCGGACAGGGCCAACACTGAAGCTTTCTTT. It encodes CASSPPPDRANTEAFF.

This chain uses TRBV5-8 with TRBJ1-5, with a possible D match to TRBD1 (5 bases). Trimming stripped 3 bases from V and 4 bases from J, with 17 bases between. CDR3 length: 16 amino acids. Per the germline V gene, CDR1 is SGHTS and CDR2 is YDEGEE. Written as DNA, the CDR3 is TGTGCCAGCAGCTGGGGCGTGGGGATCGTAAATCAGCCCCAGCATTTT. Protein: CASSWGVGIVNQPQHF.

The genes are TRBV27 and TRBJ1-4, with D possibly TRBD1 on 5 matching bases. The germline V gene encodes CDR1 MNHEY and CDR2 SMNVEV (reference sequence). The CDR3 extends over 12 amino acids. V was cut by 8 bases and J by 8 bases, with 12 bases left in between. CDR3 amino acids: CASGGALEKLFF. CDR3 sequence (DNA): TGTGCCAGCGGGGGAGCTCTGGAAAAACTGTTTTTT.

The CDR3 DNA reads as TGTGCCAGCAGCCAAGATCTAAGGAGGGGGACCTACGAGCAGTACTTC. It yields the protein CASSQDLRRGTYEQYF. The chain joins TRBV14 to TRBJ2-7, with D tentatively TRBD1 or TRBD2 (6 bases each). The CDR3 is made up of 16 amino acids. The V and J ends lost 0 bases and 2 bases respectively, with 14 bases between them. Germline loops: CDR1 SGHDN, CDR2 FVKESK.

V usage is TRBV28 and J usage is TRBJ2-7; TRBD2 matches 8 bases. With 4 bases clipped from V and 2 bases from J, the junction kept 7 bases outside the gene matches. Germline V gene data show CDR1 as MDHEN and CDR2 as SYDVKM. The CDR3 contains 15 residues. The CDR3 bases are TGTGCCAGCAGTTCCGACCTTAGCGGGGCCTACGAGCAGTACTTC. Amino acid sequence: CASSSDLSGAYEQYF. Variable domain in full (rest from reference TRBV28 and TRBJ2-7): DVKVTQSSRYLVKRTGEKVFLECVQDMDHENMFWYRQDPGLGLRLIYFSYDVKMKEKGDIPEGYSVSREKKERFSLILESASTNQTSMYLCASSSDLSGAYEQYFGPGTRLTVT.

V gene TRBV6-5 combines with J gene TRBJ1-4; 10 nucleotides agree with TRBD1. Looked up from germline, CDR1 is MNHEY and CDR2 is SVGAGI. Trimming cost V 6 bases and J 1 base; bases outside gene matches: 2. CDR3 length equals 15 residues. CDR3 sequence reads: CASRGQGITNEKLFF. For the CDR3, the DNA is TGTGCCAGCAGGGGACAGGGGATAACTAATGAAAAACTGTTTTTT.

The chain joins TRBV30 to TRBJ2-1; TRBD2 might be the D (5 bases). CDR3 length equals 14 residues. Germline CDR1 is GTSNPN and CDR2 is SVGIG (reference sequence). Trimming cost V 0 bases and J 5 bases, with 11 bases left between them. The CDR3, as DNA: TGTGCCTGGAGTGTAGCGGCGACCGACAATGAGCAGTTCTTC. Protein product: CAWSVAATDNEQFF.

The chain's CDR3 is CASTFLGGTVNEQYF. As DNA, the CDR3 is TGTGCCAGCACCTTCCTAGGCGGGACAGTGAACGAGCAGTACTTC. This chain links TRBV28 with TRBJ2-7, with D tentatively TRBD1 (7 bases). The CDR3 contains 15 residues. CDR1 MDHEN and CDR2 SYDVKM come from the germline V gene. V was clipped by 7 bases and J by 5 bases, with 21 bases between them.

This chain connects TRBV6-2 or TRBV6-3 to TRBJ2-3; D gene unclear. The V end lost 5 bases, the J end lost 3 bases, and 12 bases lay between the germline ends. There are 14 residues in the CDR3. Per germline, CDR1 MNHEY and CDR2 SVGEGT. CDR3 amino acids: CASSLRRETDTQYF. The CDR3 nucleotides are TGTGCCAGCAGTCTGAGGAGAGAGACAGATACGCAGTATTTT.

The rearrangement links TRBV11-2 to TRBJ1-2; 9 bases line up with TRBD1. CDR3 length equals 16 residues. Germline V CDR1 and CDR2: SGHAT, FQNNGV. V was clipped by 4 bases and J by 6 bases; unmatched bases: 12. The CDR3 is CASSSPRDRVTDGYTF. CDR3 DNA sequence: TGTGCCAGCAGCTCCCCCCGGGACAGGGTAACAGATGGCTACACCTTC.

The rearrangement links TRBV5-3 to TRBJ1-1; TRBD1 aligns across 9 bases. TRBV5-3 is assigned to the ORF class and has an uncertain function. This CDR3 has 15 residues. Losses at the gene ends were 3 bases for V and 8 bases for J; bases not matched to a gene: 11. CDR3 in DNA: TGTGCCAGAAGCTCAGAACCCGGGGACAGGGCGGAAGCTTTCTTT. Protein sequence: CARSSEPGDRAEAFF.